These 3 T cell receptor beta chains were sequenced from one sample in a study of blood T cell repertoires in COVID-19. The assay was immunoSEQ multiplex PCR, and TCRdb's table has in-frame clones only and misses some. The sample carries fewer than 350,000 clones, 80% to 90% recorded once. What was sequenced was peripheral blood. These receptors were taken from a woman aged 25 to 45 with COVID-19, enrolled during active disease.

CDR3 coding DNA: TGTGCCTGGAGCCCGGGCGGGGGCTTCTTCAATGAGCAGTTCTTC. Its protein product is CAWSPGGGFFNEQFF. The chain recombines TRBV30 with TRBJ2-1, with a possible D match to TRBD2 (7 bases). The germline V gene encodes CDR1 GTSNPN and CDR2 SVGIG (reference sequence). The CDR3 covers 15 residues. The V gene lost 3 bases and the J gene lost 6 bases, with 18 bases spanning the gap.

The V call is TRBV7-2, the J call TRBJ2-3; 8 nucleotides agree with TRBD2. V was pared by 0 bases and J by 13 bases, with 21 bases of the junction left unmatched. The CDR3 is 18 residues long. CDR1 is SGHTA and CDR2 is FQGNSA in the germline V gene. CDR3 sequence: CASSLAEFHTGGGRAKYF. The CDR3 DNA is TGTGCCAGCAGCTTAGCTGAGTTCCATACCGGGGGGGGAAGGGCAAAGTATTTT.

The chain uses TRBV5-5 and TRBJ1-1; 10 bases fit TRBD1. The CDR3 consists of 15 residues. Germline V CDR1 and CDR2: SGHKS, YYEKEE (reference sequence). With 3 bases clipped from V and 2 bases from J, the junction kept 4 bases outside the gene matches. This CDR3 reads CASSWGTGVNTEAFF. CDR3 sequence (DNA): TGTGCCAGCAGCTGGGGGACAGGGGTAAACACTGAAGCTTTCTTT. The variable domain in full, completed from reference TRBV5-5 and TRBJ1-1, reads DAGVTQSPTHLIKTRGQQVTLRCSPISGHKSVSWYQQVLGQGPQFIFQYYEKEERGRGNFPDRFSARQFPNYSSELNVNALLLGDSALYLCASSWGTGVNTEAFFGQGTRLTVV.